The T cell receptor (beta chain) described here comes from a study of blood T cells in healthy people across ages. CDR3 size: 16 residues. V lost 0 bases and J 4 bases, leaving 12 bases between the germline ends. Germline V CDR1 and CDR2: MNHNY, SVGAGI (reference sequence). Study-level results: Older individuals had lower TCR beta diversity per million T cells (the decline was roughly linear).

Total RNA amounts of at least 6 micrograms were extracted per sample. Together with a sample-barcoded 5' primer, a J-beta primer mix was included in a second PCR lasting about 6 to 11 cycles. All cDNA molecules were each tagged by a template-switch adaptor with 12 random nucleotides. Using its own MiXCR run on the 5' RACE reads, TCRdb lists one record per CDR3 protein. The sample contains about 700,000 distinct CDR3 sequences, approximately 30% of which appear only once. This clonotype was seen only a few times. Its target is not known. The rearrangement links TRBV6-6 to TRBJ2-2; D is perhaps TRBD2 (5 bases). The sample consisted of blood. This TCR was sampled from a woman of 80 years or more in good health. This chain's CDR3 is CASSYSERYGTGELFF. Here the CDR3 DNA reads TGTGCCAGCAGTTACTCCGAGCGGTACGGCACCGGGGAGCTGTTTTTT.